This passage covers 4 T cell receptor beta chains from one sample sequenced in a study of T-cell memory formation after mild COVID-19. TCRdb re-called the 5' RACE reads through MiXCR, storing one row per CDR3 protein. The sample includes around 80,000 distinct CDR3 sequences, more than 10% of them seen just once. The sample taken for sequencing was PBMCs or a T cell subset sorted from them (not recorded which). The source of these receptors is a man in his late teens or twenties who had mild COVID-19 (a few samples of this study predate the infection). Cell type and time point are not known.

For this clonotype: This may arise from a read error, as a much more abundant clone is one base away. The chain is built from TRBV7-8 and TRBJ2-5; D may correspond to TRBD1 or TRBD2 (6 bases each). The CDR3 covers 15 residues. The V end lost 8 bases, the J end lost 5 bases, and 21 bases lay between the germline ends. Germline CDR1 reads SGHVS; CDR2 reads FQNEAQ. CDR3 DNA sequence: TGTGCCAGCCGCTCCCTGGGGGGCAGCGGGGAGACCCAGTACTTC. Translating gives CASRSLGGSGETQYF.

This clonotype was seen more than once but under ten times. The gene calls are TRBV6-2 or TRBV6-3 and TRBJ1-5; D gene uncertain. The ends were cut back, 4 bases at V and 2 bases at J, with 12 bases in the middle. The CDR3 runs to 15 residues. In germline, CDR1 is MNHEY, CDR2 SVGEGT. Here the CDR3 reads CASSSHVEGNQPQHF. The CDR3 bases are TGTGCCAGCAGTTCCCACGTGGAGGGCAATCAGCCCCAGCATTTT.

The chain combines TRBV27 with TRBJ1-1; 9 nucleotides match TRBD1. This CDR3 region has 16 residues. The germline gives CDR1 MNHEY, CDR2 SMNVEV (reference sequence). The V and J ends lost 5 bases and 3 bases, in that order; junction bases with no gene match: 10. The CDR3 DNA sequence: TGTGCCAGCAGTACCGGGACAGGGATCATCGACACTGAAGCTTTCTTT. This gives the protein CASSTGTGIIDTEAFF.

This clonotype occurred many times. The rearrangement links TRBV6-2 or TRBV6-3 to TRBJ1-1; 10 bases align to TRBD1. CDR1 MNHEY and CDR2 SVGEGT come from the germline V gene. The CDR3 sequence is 16 residues long. The trim removed 0 bases at V and 7 bases at J, leaving 8 bases unmatched. The CDR3 region is CASSYSTGQGMIEAFF. The CDR3 nucleotides read TGTGCCAGCAGTTACTCGACGGGACAGGGGATGATTGAAGCTTTCTTT.